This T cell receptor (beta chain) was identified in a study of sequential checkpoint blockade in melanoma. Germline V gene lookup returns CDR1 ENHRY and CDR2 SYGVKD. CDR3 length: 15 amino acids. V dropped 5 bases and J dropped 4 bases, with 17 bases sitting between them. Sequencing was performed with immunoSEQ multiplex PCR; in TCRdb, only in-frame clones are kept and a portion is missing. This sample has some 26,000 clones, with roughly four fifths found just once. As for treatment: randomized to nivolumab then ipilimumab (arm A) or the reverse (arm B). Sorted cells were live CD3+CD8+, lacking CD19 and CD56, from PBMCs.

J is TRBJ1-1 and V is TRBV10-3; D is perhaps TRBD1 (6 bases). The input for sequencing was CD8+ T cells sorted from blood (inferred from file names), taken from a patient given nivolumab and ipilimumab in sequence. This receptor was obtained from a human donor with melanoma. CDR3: CAISSGGGSSTEAFF. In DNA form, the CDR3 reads TGTGCCATCAGTAGCGGGGGGGGCTCCAGCACTGAAGCTTTCTTT.